These 10 T cell receptor beta chains share one sample of origin, sequenced in a study of cytomegalovirus exposure and HLA in healthy donors. With 60 Vbeta and 13 Jbeta primers, the PCR was carried out. Some clones are missing from TCRdb's copy, which holds only in-frame ones; the method was immunoSEQ multiplex PCR. The top ten clones hold roughly 9.7% of a sample with 150,000 to 200,000 clones, just under 80% of them seen once. The sequencing sample was made of PBMCs. The receptors here all came from a man aged 18 to 29 in good health and CMV-seropositive.

J is TRBJ2-1 and V is TRBV28; 7 nucleotides match TRBD1. Germline lookup yields CDR1 MDHEN and CDR2 SYDVKM. CDR3 length: 14 residues. V trimming: 5 bases; J trimming: 10 bases; junction bases outside the gene matches: 11. CDR3 sequence (DNA): TGTGCCAGCAGTACAGGGGCCGCGTTTAACGAGCAGTTCTTC. Its translation is CASSTGAAFNEQFF.

This chain links TRBV6-1 with TRBJ1-3, with D unclear. Per the germline V gene, CDR1 is MNHNS and CDR2 is SASEGT. The V end was cut by 6 bases, the J end by 0 bases, with 9 bases between. The CDR3 sequence is 14 residues long. Here the CDR3 reads CASSTTNSGNTIYF. The CDR3 bases are TGTGCCAGCAGCACAACTAACTCTGGAAACACCATATATTTT.

The chain combines TRBV4-1 with TRBJ1-4; D uncertain. Per the germline V gene, CDR1 is MGHRA and CDR2 is YSYEKL. The V gene lost 4 bases and the J gene lost 8 bases, with 17 bases spanning the gap. The CDR3 contains 15 residues. Here the CDR3 reads CASSLSNHGEEKLFF. In DNA form, the CDR3 reads TGCGCCAGCAGCCTGAGCAATCACGGGGAAGAAAAACTGTTTTTT.

The chain employs TRBV5-6 and TRBJ2-2; the match to TRBD1 covers 9 bases. V shed 3 bases and J 6 bases; nucleotides not matched to a gene: 9. CDR3 length: 16 amino acids. The germline V gene has CDR1 SGHDT and CDR2 YYEEEE. The CDR3 region has the DNA TGTGCCAGCAGCTCTATACCGGGACAGGGTTCCGGGGAGCTGTTTTTT. Translated: CASSSIPGQGSGELFF.

The genes are TRBV5-1 and TRBJ1-1; 9 bases are a match to TRBD1. V lost 3 bases to trimming and J lost 6 bases; unmatched junction nucleotides: 3. There are 13 residues in the CDR3. Per germline, CDR1 SGHRS and CDR2 YFSETQ. In DNA form, the CDR3 reads TGCGCCAGCAGCTCGGGACAGGGCCCTGAAGCTTTCTTT. Translated: CASSSGQGPEAFF. The full variable domain, its missing parts supplied by reference TRBV5-1 and TRBJ1-1, is KAGVTQTPRYLIKTRGQQVTLSCSPISGHRSVSWYQQTPGQGLQFLFEYFSETQRNKGNFPGRFSGRQFSNSRSEMNVSTLELGDSALYLCASSSGQGPEAFFGQGTRLTVV.

This chain joins TRBV28 and TRBJ1-5; D may be TRBD1 (5 bases). From germline, CDR1 is MDHEN and CDR2 SYDVKM. V was shortened by 6 bases and J by 7 bases, with 13 bases between the two germline ends. The CDR3 loop spans 13 amino acids. The CDR3 nucleotides are TGTGCCAGCAGACTGCGCAGGGTGCAGCCCCAGCATTTT. Translating gives CASRLRRVQPQHF.

J is TRBJ1-2 and V is TRBV7-2, with D unclear. This CDR3 spans 11 amino acids. V was cut by 2 bases and J by 7 bases, with 5 bases left in between. Germline V gene data show CDR1 as SGHTA and CDR2 as FQGNSA. The CDR3 loop reads CASSLSGGYTF. For the CDR3, the DNA is TGTGCCAGCAGCTTATCCGGTGGCTACACCTTC.

The V and J genes are TRBV19 and TRBJ2-7, with a possible D match to TRBD1 (5 bases). The V end lost 5 bases, the J end lost 3 bases, and 29 bases lay between the germline ends. From germline, CDR1 is LNHDA and CDR2 SQIVND (reference sequence). CDR3 size: 19 residues. The chain's CDR3 is CASSDPRDVHISLYYEQYF. In nucleotides, the CDR3 is TGTGCCAGTAGTGACCCCAGGGATGTTCACATCTCCCTCTACTACGAGCAGTACTTC.

This clone was counted only a few times. The J gene is TRBJ1-1, the V gene TRBV28; 8 nucleotides agree with TRBD1. Germline CDR1 is MDHEN and CDR2 is SYDVKM. CDR3 length equals 16 residues. V was pared by 6 bases and J by 1 base, with 10 bases of the junction left unmatched. This CDR3 is CASSPLPGTGNTEAFF. As DNA, the CDR3 is TGTGCCAGCAGCCCGCTCCCCGGGACAGGGAACACTGAAGCTTTCTTT.

This clone has a handful of counts. V is TRBV13 and J is TRBJ2-1; D is unclear. The CDR3 is made up of 12 amino acids. Germline V gene lookup returns CDR1 PRHDT and CDR2 FYEKMQ (reference sequence). V dropped 5 bases and J dropped 1 base, with 3 bases sitting between them. CDR3 residues: CASSTSYNEQFF. CDR3 bases: TGTGCCAGCAGCACATCCTACAATGAGCAGTTCTTC. The whole variable domain, remainder taken from reference TRBV13 and TRBJ2-1, is AAGVIQSPRHLIKEKRETATLKCYPIPRHDTVYWYQQGPGQDPQFLISFYEKMQSDKGSIPDRFSAQQFSDYHSELNMSSLELGDSALYFCASSTSYNEQFFGPGTRLTVL.